A selection of T cell receptor beta chains follows, all from one sample in a study of PD-L1 blockade in urothelial cancer. Sequencing used immunoSEQ multiplex PCR; TCRdb keeps in-frame clones, though not all of them. The repertoire holds 50,000 to 70,000 clones, with approximately 80% as singletons. Sample: PBMCs, taken around atezolizumab (anti-PD-L1) treatment. These TCRs come from a man in his 70s with urothelial cancer. CDR3s include the opening cysteine and the closing phenylalanine or tryptophan. D genes are given only for firm matches. For some rows the clone size is stated as once, few or many, or as a class when expanded; others skip it.

DNA,CDR3,V,J,size,D
TGTGCCAGCAGAGCAGACAGGGGGTCCTCCTACGAGCAGTACTTC,CASRADRGSSYEQYF,TRBV5-5,TRBJ2-7,once,TRBD1
TGTGCCTGGAGTACAATCAGACAGGGGGCCGGCTACACCTTC,CAWSTIRQGAGYTF,TRBV30,TRBJ1-2,.,TRBD1
TGTGCCAGCAGTTCCCATCCCCAGGACACTGAAGCTTTCTTT,CASSSHPQDTEAFF,TRBV28,TRBJ1-1,.,.
TGTGCCAGCAGCCAACCTGGACAGGGTGTGGAGCAGTACTTC,CASSQPGQGVEQYF,TRBV5-4,TRBJ2-7,medium-sized,TRBD1
TGTGCTAGTGGTTCGATGCCGTCCGCCGGAGATACGCAGTATTTT,CASGSMPSAGDTQYF,TRBV12-5,TRBJ2-3,.,.
TGTGCCAGTAGTACGGCCGGGACTTCTCCGAGGGGTGGCTACACCTTC,CASSTAGTSPRGGYTF,TRBV19,TRBJ1-2,.,.
TGTGCCAGCTCCACACAGGGGAGCAATCAGCCCCAGCATTTT,CASSTQGSNQPQHF,TRBV28,TRBJ1-5,.,TRBD1
TGTGCCAGCAGTACCATAGCGGGAGGCACAGATACGCAGTATTTT,CASSTIAGGTDTQYF,TRBV6-4,TRBJ2-3,.,TRBD2
TGTGCCAGCAGTTTATTCCCTAGAACAGATACGCAGTATTTT,CASSLFPRTDTQYF,TRBV27,TRBJ2-3,.,.
TGTGCCAGTAGTATAGTAATCTCGGGGAAAGGGCAGTTCTTC,CASSIVISGKGQFF,TRBV19,TRBJ2-1,.,.
TGTGCTAGTGGTTTGGGAGTTTCCTACGAGCAGTACTTC,CASGLGVSYEQYF,TRBV12-5,TRBJ2-7,.,.
TGTGCCAGCAGTGAAGTCAGGACAGGGTCCCGGATAGATACGCAGTATTTT,CASSEVRTGSRIDTQYF,TRBV6-1,TRBJ2-3,.,TRBD1
TGTGCCAGCAGCTTAGGCGTCCTAGGAGGGTTCCGGACTGAAGCTTTCTTT,CASSLGVLGGFRTEAFF,TRBV7-8,TRBJ1-1,.,.
TGCGCCAGCAGCTTAGAAGGACAGGGGAACGAAAAACTGTTTTTT,CASSLEGQGNEKLFF,TRBV5-1,TRBJ1-4,once,TRBD1
TGTGCCAGCAGCAAAATAAGGGGACAGGACTTCTACGAGCAGTACTTC,CASSKIRGQDFYEQYF,TRBV9,TRBJ2-7,few,TRBD1
TGTGCCAGCAGTTCGCAGCGGGAGGGCCTAGATACGCAGTATTTT,CASSSQREGLDTQYF,TRBV28,TRBJ2-3,.,TRBD2
TGTGCCAGAAGCTTGAACAGGGCTGCCTACGAGCAGTACTTC,CARSLNRAAYEQYF,TRBV5-3,TRBJ2-7,.,.
TGTGCCAGCAGCCAGGGGGCGACAGATACGCAGTATTTT,CASSQGATDTQYF,TRBV7-3,TRBJ2-3,.,TRBD1
TGTGCCAGCAGACGGGACAGGAGCTCCTACAATGAGCAGTTCTTC,CASRRDRSSYNEQFF,TRBV6-6,TRBJ2-1,.,TRBD1
TGTGCTAGTGGTTTGTTAGACAGGCAAAACGAGCAGTACTTC,CASGLLDRQNEQYF,TRBV12-5,TRBJ2-7,.,.
TGTGCCAGCAGCGTGGGACAGTCCTACAATGAGCAGTTCTTC,CASSVGQSYNEQFF,TRBV7-3,TRBJ2-1,.,TRBD1
TGTGCCAGCAGACAGGGGGCCTCTGGAAACACCATATATTTT,CASRQGASGNTIYF,TRBV28,TRBJ1-3,few,TRBD1
TGTGCCAGCAGCCCCCCGGGGGGCGATGAAGCTTTCTTT,CASSPPGGDEAFF,TRBV7-8,TRBJ1-1,.,.
TGTGCCAGCAGCCCCGGACAGGTTGGCGAGCAGTACTTC,CASSPGQVGEQYF,TRBV7-2,TRBJ2-7,once,TRBD1
TGCAGCGTTGAGGTGAAGAGACAGTCCATCGAAAAACTGTTTTTT,CSVEVKRQSIEKLFF,TRBV29-1,TRBJ1-4,.,.
TGTGCCAGCAGCACGGGGACTAGCGGGACCTACAATGAGCAGTTCTTC,CASSTGTSGTYNEQFF,TRBV5-4,TRBJ2-1,.,TRBD2
TGTGCCAGTAGTTTTGGGCGGGAGGGCCAGAAGCAGTACTTC,CASSFGREGQKQYF,TRBV19,TRBJ2-7,.,TRBD2
TGTGCCAGCAGCGTAGCTGGGACTAGCGGGTTAGATGAGCAGTTCTTC,CASSVAGTSGLDEQFF,TRBV9,TRBJ2-1,.,TRBD2
TGCGCCAGCAGCCAAGATGATGGTGTGGCGGTCTACAATGAGCAGTTCTTC,CASSQDDGVAVYNEQFF,TRBV4-3,TRBJ2-1,.,.
TGTGCCAGCAGCGTCGAAAGACTAGCGGGAGTGTCCTACGAGCAGTACTTC,CASSVERLAGVSYEQYF,TRBV7-2,TRBJ2-7,.,TRBD2
TGTGCCAGCTCACCGGGAGACACTGAAGCTTTCTTT,CASSPGDTEAFF,TRBV18,TRBJ1-1,.,.
TGTGCTAGTGGTTTGGGCGGAGACCTTACTAGCACAGATACGCAGTATTTT,CASGLGGDLTSTDTQYF,TRBV12-5,TRBJ2-3,.,.
TGTGCCAGCAGCCCTAGGGGTGCGTACAGAGAGACCCAGTACTTC,CASSPRGAYRETQYF,TRBV7-2,TRBJ2-5,.,.
TGTGCCATCAGTGACCAACTAGAGAGCACAGATACGCAGTATTTT,CAISDQLESTDTQYF,TRBV10-3,TRBJ2-3,.,.
TGTGCCAGCAGTCCCTCTAGCGGGAGGTTTAATGAGCAGTTCTTC,CASSPSSGRFNEQFF,TRBV28,TRBJ2-1,.,TRBD2
TGTGCCAGCAGCCTGCGGGATAGCTCCTACAATGAGCAGTTCTTC,CASSLRDSSYNEQFF,TRBV9,TRBJ2-1,.,.
TGCGCCAGCAGCCAAGATGCCGGGACTAGTGAGGCAGATACGCAGTATTTT,CASSQDAGTSEADTQYF,TRBV4-3,TRBJ2-3,.,TRBD2
TGTGCCAGCAGTGGGACAGGGTTCCTCCAGCCCCAGCATTTT,CASSGTGFLQPQHF,TRBV6-1,TRBJ1-5,.,TRBD1
TGCGCCAGCAGCTTGGCCACGGACAGGCTAGCTGCCTACGAGCAGTACTTC,CASSLATDRLAAYEQYF,TRBV5-1,TRBJ2-7,.,TRBD1
TGTGCCAGCAGTGTATACAGGGGTGGAGATGAAAAACTGTTTTTT,CASSVYRGGDEKLFF,TRBV25-1,TRBJ1-4,.,TRBD1
TGTGCCAGCAGTTTATCCAGGGGGATTCTTGCAGCTTTCTTT,CASSLSRGILAAFF,TRBV28,TRBJ1-1,.,TRBD1